This T cell receptor (beta chain) stems from a study of blood T cell repertoires in COVID-19. Authors' analysis steps: Amplifying reference gene primers gave estimates of nucleated cell counts. Some clones are missing from TCRdb's copy, which holds only in-frame ones; the method was immunoSEQ multiplex PCR. D and trimming come from the DNA, and the V and J calls and clone size come from that table. The sample has 110,000 or so clones, about 88% seen once. Germline V lookup: CDR1 SGHTA, CDR2 FQGNSA. CDR3 length equals 15 residues. V lost 0 bases to trimming and J lost 3 bases, with 12 bases between them. In this sample, this clone turned up once.

V gene TRBV7-2 combines with J gene TRBJ2-7; weak D call: TRBD1 (5 bases). The sample comprised peripheral blood. The clonotype comes from a man aged 35 to 55 with acute or convalescent COVID-19. For the CDR3, the DNA is TGTGCCAGCAGCTTAGCGCCAGGGTCGGTCTACGAGCAGTACTTC. Protein: CASSLAPGSVYEQYF.